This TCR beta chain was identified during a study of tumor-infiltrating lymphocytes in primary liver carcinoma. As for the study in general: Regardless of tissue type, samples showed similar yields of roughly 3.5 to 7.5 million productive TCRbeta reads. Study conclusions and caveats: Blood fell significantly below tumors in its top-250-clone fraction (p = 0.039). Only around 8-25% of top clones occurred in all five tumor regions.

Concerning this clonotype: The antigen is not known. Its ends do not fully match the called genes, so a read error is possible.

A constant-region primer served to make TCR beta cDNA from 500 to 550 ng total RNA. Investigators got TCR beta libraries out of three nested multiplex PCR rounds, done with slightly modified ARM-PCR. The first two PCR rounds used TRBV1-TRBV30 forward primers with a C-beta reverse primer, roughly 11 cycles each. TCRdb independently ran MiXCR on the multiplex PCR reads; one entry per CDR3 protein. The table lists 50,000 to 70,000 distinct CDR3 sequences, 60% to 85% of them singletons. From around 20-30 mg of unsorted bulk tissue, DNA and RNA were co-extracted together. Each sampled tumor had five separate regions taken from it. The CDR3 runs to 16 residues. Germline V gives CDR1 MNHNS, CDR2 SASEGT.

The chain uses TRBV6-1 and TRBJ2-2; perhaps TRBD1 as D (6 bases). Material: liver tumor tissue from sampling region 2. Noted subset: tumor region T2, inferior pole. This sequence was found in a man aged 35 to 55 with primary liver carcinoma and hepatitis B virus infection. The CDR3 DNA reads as TGTGCCAGCAGTGTTGAGGGACACCACAACACTGGGGAGCTGTTTTTT. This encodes CASSVEGHHNTGELFF.